Ten or more counts support the clone carrying this TCR beta chain. Its cognate antigen is unknown. TCRdb ran MiXCR on the 5' RACE reads and lists one entry per CDR3 protein. The sample consists of about 250,000 distinct CDR3 sequences, 7.5% to 9.5% of them appearing once. Between the trimmed V and J ends, which lost 0 bases and 1 base, there was a span of 9 bases. Germline CDR1 reads LGHNA; CDR2 reads YSLEER. The CDR3 spans 15 residues. This entry is derived from a study of CD8 T cells in ankylosing spondylitis. Overall study findings and caveats: Seemingly distinctive of ankylosing spondylitis blood was a TCR beta motif formed by eight highly homologous variants. Enrichment of disease-linked clones was reportedly significant in matched ankylosing spondylitis synovial fluid.

This TCR was recovered from a female donor with ankylosing spondylitis or in good health (not recorded which). The chain recombines TRBV4-3 with TRBJ1-1; the D gene is possibly TRBD1 (6 bases). Material for sequencing was blood, either unsorted or a sorted T cell fraction (not recorded which). The CDR3 region has the DNA TGCGCCAGCAGCCAAGATGCACAGGGGAACACTGAAGCTTTCTTT. Protein sequence: CASSQDAQGNTEAFF.